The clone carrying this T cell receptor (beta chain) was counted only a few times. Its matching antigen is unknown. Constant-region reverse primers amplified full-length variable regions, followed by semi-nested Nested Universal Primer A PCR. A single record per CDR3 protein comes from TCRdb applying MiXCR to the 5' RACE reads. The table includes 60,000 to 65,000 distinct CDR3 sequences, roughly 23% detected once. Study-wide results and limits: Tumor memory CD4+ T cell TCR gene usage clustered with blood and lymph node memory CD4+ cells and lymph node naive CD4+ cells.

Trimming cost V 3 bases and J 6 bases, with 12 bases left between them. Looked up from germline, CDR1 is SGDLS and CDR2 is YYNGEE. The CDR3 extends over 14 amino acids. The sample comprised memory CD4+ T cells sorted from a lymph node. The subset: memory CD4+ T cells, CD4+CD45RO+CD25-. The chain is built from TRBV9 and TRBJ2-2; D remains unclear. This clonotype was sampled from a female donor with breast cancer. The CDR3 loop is CASSGDIFPGELFF. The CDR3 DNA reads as TGTGCCAGCAGCGGAGACATATTCCCCGGGGAGCTGTTTTTT.